This T cell receptor beta chain was obtained from a study of shared clonotypes between healthy human individuals. For the study at large: Sampling drew on donors who were a couple of women and a few men aged 18 to 49.

The germline gives CDR1 SGHAT, CDR2 FQNNGV. Trimming removed 5 bases from V and 5 bases from J, with 15 bases in between. The CDR3 sequence is 14 residues long. Findings of the study overall: Only blood was sampled; tissue repertoires likely differ.

As regards this clone: Its antigen is not known.

As originally analysed: Filtering differed because ImmunoSEQ produced junction-only sequences that carried no quality scores. Data came from immunoSEQ multiplex PCR; TCRdb stores just in-frame clones and leaves some out. That table gives V, J and clone size, and the DNA gave D and trimming. The sample holds 450,000 to 600,000 clones, approximately 79% seen once. The sequenced sample consisted of PBMCs. The clonotype originates from a woman between 40 and 55 years old in good health. Some clones in this sample may be carry-over from other donors' samples. This chain links TRBV11-2 with TRBJ1-1; D might be TRBD1 (5 bases). The CDR3 DNA reads as TGTGCCAGCAGCCCTCGAGGGGCTTGGACTGAAGCTTTCTTT. Its translation is CASSPRGAWTEAFF.